These T cell receptor beta chains were read from a single sample in a study of regulatory T cells in long-lasting Graves disease. Via MiXCR, TCRdb re-called the multiplex PCR reads, giving one row per CDR3 protein. The table records 400,000 to 500,000 distinct CDR3 sequences, 15% of them present only once. Another study also made use of these data, one on T cells in Graves' hyperthyroidism and ophthalmopathy.

The sample here was peripheral blood mononuclear cells (PBMCs), taken at new diagnosis, from a patient treated with antithyroid drugs. The receptors were gathered from a woman aged 25 to 45 with Graves disease. The conserved cysteine and the conserved F or W are not part of the CDR3 here.

v_call cdr3_aa
TRBV6-2/TRBV6-3 ASSYSRGRYTGELF
TRBV6-1 ASSELGTPYGYT
TRBV20-1 SARDPWTSGIDTQY
TRBV19 ASSIPDSGGNQPQH
TRBV20-1 SAKPTLNYNEQF
TRBV29-1 STSRGPNYEQY
TRBV30 AWSVRFDTGYT
TRBV7-2 ASSAWTKGQF
TRBV5-6 ASSFLPGQGYEQY
TRBV4-1 ASSQGSGPFQETQY
TRBV29-1 SVLDGNTEAF
TRBV27 ASGDLGGYT
TRBV10-1 ASSAVAGGPRETQY
TRBV11-3 ASSLDWRGRGEKLF
TRBV7-9 ASSPGGSGGETQY
TRBV12-3/TRBV12-4 ASSSALSPPQETQY
TRBV12-3/TRBV12-4 ASSLAREGTQY
TRBV6-1 ASSALRGRAPYEQY
TRBV5-1 ASSYQQGAGYT
TRBV7-9 ASSFMGQGTPYEQY
TRBV20-1 SARDPFRGTLGDTQY
TRBV5-1 ASSLGHGLHEKLF
TRBV7-3 ASSLDRRTSGRGVSYNEQF
TRBV11-3 ASSLGGGVSGQNEQF
TRBV15 ATSSRLADRLPEQF
TRBV5-5 ASSLDPGGFFEQF
TRBV18 ASSPDRTVPRAGYT